This note documents a single T cell receptor (beta chain) sequence. Original processing notes: By means of reference gene primer amplification, nucleated cell counts were estimated. Using immunoSEQ multiplex PCR, the repertoire was profiled, and TCRdb retains in-frame clones only, with some absent. V and J calls and clone size follow that table, whereas D and trimming were derived from the DNA. This table has 150,000 to 200,000 clones, about 85% appearing once. The CDR3 extends over 14 amino acids. V gave up 7 bases and J gave up 1 base; unmatched junction bases: 4. Germline V CDR1 and CDR2: KGHDR, SFDVKD. This sample was taken from a study of blood T cell repertoires in COVID-19. Study as a whole: The United States, Italy and Spain supplied acute and convalescent COVID-19 samples. The analysed material was cDNA or gDNA that came from T cells, B-cell-depleted T cells, or PBMCs.

The clonotype was recovered from a man between 18 and 35 years old with acute or convalescent COVID-19. Material for sequencing was peripheral blood. The rearrangement joins TRBV24-1 to TRBJ1-1, with 8 bases that match TRBD1. DNA for the CDR3: TGTGCCACCAGGGGGACAGGATCGAACACTGAAGCTTTCTTT. Protein sequence: CATRGTGSNTEAFF.